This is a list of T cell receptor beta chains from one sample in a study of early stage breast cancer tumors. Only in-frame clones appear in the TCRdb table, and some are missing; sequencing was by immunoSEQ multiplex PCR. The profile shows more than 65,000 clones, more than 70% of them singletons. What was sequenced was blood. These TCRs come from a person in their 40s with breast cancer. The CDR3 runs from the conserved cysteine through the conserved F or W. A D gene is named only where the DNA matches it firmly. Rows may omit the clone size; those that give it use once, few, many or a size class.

CDR3aa: CASSARGHQETQYF; CDR3nt: TGTGCCAGCAGCGCCAGGGGTCATCAAGAGACCCAGTACTTC; j_gene: TRBJ2-5; d_gene: NA; len: 14; v_gene: TRBV14; abundance: once
CDR3aa: CASSQDISPYEQYF; CDR3nt: TGCGCCAGCAGCCAAGATATTTCCCCCTACGAGCAGTACTTC; j_gene: TRBJ2-7; d_gene: NA; len: 14; v_gene: TRBV4-1; abundance: NA
CDR3aa: CAWSLGAGGDTQYF; CDR3nt: TGTGCCTGGAGTCTAGGAGCGGGAGGGGATACGCAGTATTTT; j_gene: TRBJ2-3; d_gene: TRBD2; len: 14; v_gene: TRBV30; abundance: NA
CDR3aa: CASSRTSGSTDTQYF; CDR3nt: TGTGCCAGCAGCCGGACTAGCGGGAGCACAGATACGCAGTATTTT; j_gene: TRBJ2-3; d_gene: TRBD2; len: 15; v_gene: TRBV7-9; abundance: NA
CDR3aa: CASSGTSVYNEQFF; CDR3nt: TGTGCCAGTTCCGGGACTAGCGTCTACAATGAGCAGTTCTTC; j_gene: TRBJ2-1; d_gene: TRBD2; len: 14; v_gene: TRBV19; abundance: NA
CDR3aa: CASSPGTAINEKLFF; CDR3nt: TGTGCCAGCTCACCAGGGACAGCCATTAATGAAAAACTGTTTTTT; j_gene: TRBJ1-4; d_gene: TRBD1; len: 15; v_gene: TRBV18; abundance: NA
CDR3aa: CASSLVSNEKLFF; CDR3nt: TGCGCCAGCAGCCTTGTATCCAATGAAAAACTGTTTTTT; j_gene: TRBJ1-4; d_gene: NA; len: 13; v_gene: TRBV4-1; abundance: NA
CDR3aa: CAVGGTGGVTGELFF; CDR3nt: TGTGCCGTTGGGGGTACAGGGGGGGTCACCGGGGAGCTGTTTTTT; j_gene: TRBJ2-2; d_gene: NA; len: 15; v_gene: TRBV6-1; abundance: NA
CDR3aa: CASSLTSGGWGNQPQHF; CDR3nt: TGTGCCAGCAGCTTAACTTCCGGGGGATGGGGCAATCAGCCCCAGCATTTT; j_gene: TRBJ1-5; d_gene: NA; len: 17; v_gene: TRBV11-2; abundance: NA
CDR3aa: CASSLVGQVPQYF; CDR3nt: TGCGCCAGCAGCTTGGTGGGGCAAGTTCCCCAGTACTTC; j_gene: TRBJ2-5; d_gene: NA; len: 13; v_gene: TRBV5-1; abundance: NA
CDR3aa: CASSSGPEKLFF; CDR3nt: TGCGCCAGCAGCTCGGGGCCAGAAAAACTGTTTTTT; j_gene: TRBJ1-4; d_gene: NA; len: 12; v_gene: TRBV5-1; abundance: NA
CDR3aa: CASSFSETQYF; CDR3nt: TGTGCCAGCAGTTTCTCTGAGACCCAGTACTTC; j_gene: TRBJ2-5; d_gene: NA; len: 11; v_gene: TRBV28; abundance: NA
CDR3aa: CASRIQGANTEAFF; CDR3nt: TGTGCCAGTAGGATACAGGGGGCGAACACTGAAGCTTTCTTT; j_gene: TRBJ1-1; d_gene: TRBD1; len: 14; v_gene: TRBV19; abundance: once
CDR3aa: CASGGGDRNQPQHF; CDR3nt: TGTGCCAGCGGGGGAGGGGACAGAAATCAGCCCCAGCATTTT; j_gene: TRBJ1-5; d_gene: TRBD1; len: 14; v_gene: TRBV9; abundance: NA
CDR3aa: CASSPSRGGEQFF; CDR3nt: TGTGCCAGCTCACCAAGTAGGGGAGGTGAGCAGTTCTTC; j_gene: TRBJ2-1; d_gene: NA; len: 13; v_gene: TRBV18; abundance: NA
CDR3aa: CASSPSSGANVLTF; CDR3nt: TGTGCCAGCAGCCCCTCCTCTGGGGCCAACGTCCTGACTTTC; j_gene: TRBJ2-6; d_gene: NA; len: 14; v_gene: TRBV7-3; abundance: NA
CDR3aa: CASSPLAGVVFNEQFF; CDR3nt: TGTGCCAGCAGTCCCCTAGCGGGAGTGGTTTTCAATGAGCAGTTCTTC; j_gene: TRBJ2-1; d_gene: TRBD2; len: 16; v_gene: TRBV27; abundance: NA
CDR3aa: CASSKGETQYF; CDR3nt: TGCGCCAGCAGTAAAGGAGAGACCCAGTACTTC; j_gene: TRBJ2-5; d_gene: NA; len: 11; v_gene: TRBV10-2; abundance: NA
CDR3aa: CASSTLDTQYF; CDR3nt: TGTGCCAGCAGCACACTAGATACGCAGTATTTT; j_gene: TRBJ2-3; d_gene: NA; len: 11; v_gene: TRBV6-6; abundance: NA
CDR3aa: CAWTRTGSYNEQFF; CDR3nt: TGTGCCTGGACCCGGACAGGGTCCTACAATGAGCAGTTCTTC; j_gene: TRBJ2-1; d_gene: TRBD1; len: 14; v_gene: TRBV30; abundance: NA
CDR3aa: CASSIGAPSTDTQYF; CDR3nt: TGTGCCAGTAGTATAGGTGCTCCTAGCACAGATACGCAGTATTTT; j_gene: TRBJ2-3; d_gene: NA; len: 15; v_gene: TRBV19; abundance: NA
CDR3aa: CASMAGLFGYEQYF; CDR3nt: TGTGCCAGCATGGCGGGACTTTTCGGCTACGAGCAGTACTTC; j_gene: TRBJ2-7; d_gene: NA; len: 14; v_gene: TRBV6-5; abundance: once
CDR3aa: CSAVSGSSYEQYF; CDR3nt: TGCAGCGCCGTTAGCGGGAGCTCCTACGAGCAGTACTTC; j_gene: TRBJ2-7; d_gene: TRBD2; len: 13; v_gene: TRBV29-1; abundance: NA
CDR3aa: CAIRGSGANVLTF; CDR3nt: TGTGCCATAAGGGGTTCTGGGGCCAACGTCCTGACTTTC; j_gene: TRBJ2-6; d_gene: NA; len: 13; v_gene: TRBV15; abundance: NA
CDR3aa: CASSLQRLNTEAFF; CDR3nt: TGTGCCAGCAGCTTGCAACGGTTGAACACTGAAGCTTTCTTT; j_gene: TRBJ1-1; d_gene: NA; len: 14; v_gene: TRBV5-5; abundance: few
CDR3aa: CASSSLTGGRSGDTQYF; CDR3nt: TGTGCCAGTTCAAGCCTGACAGGGGGCCGTTCCGGGGATACGCAGTATTTT; j_gene: TRBJ2-3; d_gene: TRBD1; len: 17; v_gene: TRBV19; abundance: NA
CDR3aa: CASSPSDRASYNEQFF; CDR3nt: TGTGCCAGCAGCCCTTCGGACAGGGCATCTTACAATGAGCAGTTCTTC; j_gene: TRBJ2-1; d_gene: TRBD1; len: 16; v_gene: TRBV7-9; abundance: NA
CDR3aa: CASSQETSRDTQYF; CDR3nt: TGCGCCAGCAGCCAAGAGACTAGCAGAGATACGCAGTATTTT; j_gene: TRBJ2-3; d_gene: TRBD2; len: 14; v_gene: TRBV4-1; abundance: NA
CDR3aa: CASSEAPSGRDTQYF; CDR3nt: TGTGCCAGCAGTGAAGCGCCTAGCGGGAGAGATACGCAGTATTTT; j_gene: TRBJ2-3; d_gene: TRBD2; len: 15; v_gene: TRBV6-1; abundance: NA
CDR3aa: CASSGTQGSNQPQHF; CDR3nt: TGTGCCAGCAGTGGGACACAGGGGAGCAATCAGCCCCAGCATTTT; j_gene: TRBJ1-5; d_gene: TRBD1; len: 15; v_gene: TRBV2; abundance: NA
CDR3aa: CASSLSLAGSYEQYF; CDR3nt: TGTGCCAGCAGTTTGTCACTAGCGGGATCTTACGAGCAGTACTTC; j_gene: TRBJ2-7; d_gene: TRBD2; len: 15; v_gene: TRBV28; abundance: NA
CDR3aa: CASSPPVGGESGNTIYF; CDR3nt: TGTGCCAGCAGCCCCCCTGTAGGGGGCGAGTCTGGAAACACCATATATTTT; j_gene: TRBJ1-3; d_gene: TRBD1; len: 17; v_gene: TRBV7-9; abundance: NA
CDR3aa: CASSIRGPTDTQYF; CDR3nt: TGTGCCAGCAGCATCAGGGGCCCCACAGATACGCAGTATTTT; j_gene: TRBJ2-3; d_gene: NA; len: 14; v_gene: TRBV27; abundance: NA
CDR3aa: CASSPTGIHSYNEQFF; CDR3nt: TGTGCCAGCAGCCCAACAGGGATCCACTCCTACAATGAGCAGTTCTTC; j_gene: TRBJ2-1; d_gene: NA; len: 16; v_gene: TRBV4-2; abundance: NA
CDR3aa: CAWSEGEGRFF; CDR3nt: TGTGCCTGGAGTGAGGGGGAGGGTAGGTTCTTC; j_gene: TRBJ2-1; d_gene: NA; len: 11; v_gene: TRBV30; abundance: NA
CDR3aa: CASTNVGTNQPQHF; CDR3nt: TGTGCCAGCACCAACGTGGGTACCAATCAGCCCCAGCATTTT; j_gene: TRBJ1-5; d_gene: NA; len: 14; v_gene: TRBV6-6; abundance: few
CDR3aa: CASSLVGTGVPGELFF; CDR3nt: TGTGCCAGCAGCTTGGTGGGGACAGGGGTCCCCGGGGAGCTGTTTTTT; j_gene: TRBJ2-2; d_gene: TRBD1; len: 16; v_gene: TRBV5-4; abundance: NA
CDR3aa: CASSSRTGSSTDTQYF; CDR3nt: TGTGCCAGCAGTTCGAGGACAGGATCAAGCACAGATACGCAGTATTTT; j_gene: TRBJ2-3; d_gene: TRBD1; len: 16; v_gene: TRBV28; abundance: NA
CDR3aa: CASSLTSGYGYTF; CDR3nt: TGTGCCAGCAGCTTAACCAGTGGCTATGGCTACACCTTC; j_gene: TRBJ1-2; d_gene: NA; len: 13; v_gene: TRBV11-2; abundance: few
CDR3aa: CASSAGGTRINSEQYF; CDR3nt: TGTGCCAGCAGCGCCGGCGGGACTAGAATCAACTCCGAGCAGTACTTC; j_gene: TRBJ2-7; d_gene: TRBD2; len: 16; v_gene: TRBV28; abundance: NA
CDR3aa: CASSDSIPRATQYF; CDR3nt: TGTGCCAGCAGTGACAGCATCCCTCGCGCGACCCAGTACTTC; j_gene: TRBJ2-5; d_gene: NA; len: 14; v_gene: TRBV6-6; abundance: NA
CDR3aa: CASGLTQGNRNQPQHF; CDR3nt: TGTGCTAGTGGTTTGACCCAGGGGAACCGCAATCAGCCCCAGCATTTT; j_gene: TRBJ1-5; d_gene: NA; len: 16; v_gene: TRBV12-5; abundance: NA
CDR3aa: CASSLSGTVDEQYF; CDR3nt: TGTGCCAGCAGTTTATCGGGGACAGTAGACGAGCAGTACTTC; j_gene: TRBJ2-7; d_gene: TRBD1; len: 14; v_gene: TRBV27; abundance: once
CDR3aa: CASSYDNQQETQYF; CDR3nt: TGTGCCAGCAGCTACGACAACCAACAAGAGACCCAGTACTTC; j_gene: TRBJ2-5; d_gene: NA; len: 14; v_gene: TRBV7-8; abundance: NA
CDR3aa: CASSVGLQDTEAFF; CDR3nt: TGTGCCAGCAGCGTAGGATTACAAGACACTGAAGCTTTCTTT; j_gene: TRBJ1-1; d_gene: NA; len: 14; v_gene: TRBV9; abundance: few
CDR3aa: CASSATKRGTEAFF; CDR3nt: TGTGCCAGCAGTGCAACGAAACGAGGCACTGAAGCTTTCTTT; j_gene: TRBJ1-1; d_gene: NA; len: 14; v_gene: TRBV25-1; abundance: NA
CDR3aa: CASSEDRAPYNEQFF; CDR3nt: TGTGCCAGCAGTGAAGACAGGGCCCCCTACAATGAGCAGTTCTTC; j_gene: TRBJ2-1; d_gene: TRBD1; len: 15; v_gene: TRBV6-4; abundance: NA
CDR3aa: CASSKTGPDTQYF; CDR3nt: TGTGCCAGCAGCAAAACAGGGCCAGATACGCAGTATTTT; j_gene: TRBJ2-3; d_gene: NA; len: 13; v_gene: TRBV21-1; abundance: NA
CDR3aa: CASSPMAVDTQYF; CDR3nt: TGTGCCAGCAGCCCCATGGCGGTAGATACGCAGTATTTT; j_gene: TRBJ2-3; d_gene: NA; len: 13; v_gene: TRBV7-9; abundance: NA
CDR3aa: CASSQGEPRTDTQYF; CDR3nt: TGTGCCAGTAGTCAAGGGGAACCCCGCACAGATACGCAGTATTTT; j_gene: TRBJ2-3; d_gene: NA; len: 15; v_gene: TRBV19; abundance: few
CDR3aa: CASSVSYEQYF; CDR3nt: TGTGCCAGCAGCGTCTCCTACGAGCAGTACTTC; j_gene: TRBJ2-7; d_gene: NA; len: 11; v_gene: TRBV7-2; abundance: NA
CDR3aa: CASRVGNTEAFF; CDR3nt: TGTGCCAGCAGGGTCGGGAACACTGAAGCTTTCTTT; j_gene: TRBJ1-1; d_gene: NA; len: 12; v_gene: TRBV6-5; abundance: NA
CDR3aa: CASMEAQGGGETQYF; CDR3nt: TGCGCCAGCATGGAAGCACAGGGGGGCGGAGAGACCCAGTACTTC; j_gene: TRBJ2-5; d_gene: TRBD1; len: 15; v_gene: TRBV5-1; abundance: NA
CDR3aa: CASIPTSGSQNEQYF; CDR3nt: TGTGCCAGCATCCCGACTAGCGGGAGTCAAAACGAGCAGTACTTC; j_gene: TRBJ2-7; d_gene: TRBD2; len: 15; v_gene: TRBV2; abundance: NA
CDR3aa: CASRPGLPYNEQFF; CDR3nt: TGTGCCAGCAGACCGGGACTACCCTACAATGAGCAGTTCTTC; j_gene: TRBJ2-1; d_gene: TRBD2; len: 14; v_gene: TRBV27; abundance: NA